One and the same sample provided the 32 T cell receptor beta chains below, sequenced in a study of T cells in Graves' hyperthyroidism and ophthalmopathy. The TCR beta CDR3 regions underwent amplification using RNA transcripts as the source. During a first-round RT-PCR of the TCR CDR3, the HTBI primer set was used. TCRdb itself ran the multiplex PCR reads through MiXCR, one entry per CDR3 protein. Of roughly 420,000 distinct CDR3 sequences listed, around 16% were seen once; the top ten hold 13% to 15%. The specimen was blood. Source of these receptors: a woman younger than 35 with Graves' hyperthyroidism.

This clonotype has a handful of counts. The V and J genes are TRBV2 and TRBJ1-2; D is possibly TRBD1 (5 bases). The CDR3 runs to 10 residues. CDR1 and CDR2 from the germline V gene are SNHLY and FYNNEI. CDR3 bases: TGTGGACAGAGCGACTATGGCTACACCTTC. It yields the protein CGQSDYGYTF.

In the case of this clonotype: A much larger clone differs from this one at a single base, so this may be a read error. The CDR3 loop is CASSTGEAGGLEQNF. For the CDR3, the DNA is TGTGCCAGCAGCACCGGGGAAGCGGGGGGGCTCGAGCAGAACTTC. The rearrangement links TRBV13 to TRBJ2-7; 10 bases line up with TRBD2. The CDR3 contains 15 residues. CDR1 and CDR2 from the germline V gene are PRHDT and FYEKMQ (reference sequence).

This chain connects TRBV7-9 to TRBJ2-3; D gene ambiguous. Trimming removed 4 bases from V and 4 bases from J, with 6 bases in between. Germline V gives CDR1 SEHNR, CDR2 FQNEAQ (reference sequence). The CDR3 covers 12 residues. This CDR3 reads CASSSYPDTQYF. The CDR3 bases are TGTGCCAGCAGCTCCTATCCAGATACGCAGTATTTT.

This clonotype was observed at least ten times. CDR3 nucleotides: TGCGCCAGCAGTAGGACAGGGGGGATGAACACTGAAGCTTTCTTT. Protein product: CASSRTGGMNTEAFF. The V call is TRBV5-1, the J call TRBJ1-1, with 10 bases fitting TRBD1. The CDR3 is 15 amino acids. V gave up 5 bases and J gave up 0 bases; unmatched junction bases: 4. Germline lookup yields CDR1 SGHRS and CDR2 YFSETQ. Looking up the rest from reference TRBV5-1 and TRBJ1-1 gives the full variable domain: KAGVTQTPRYLIKTRGQQVTLSCSPISGHRSVSWYQQTPGQGLQFLFEYFSETQRNKGNFPGRFSGRQFSNSRSEMNVSTLELGDSALYLCASSRTGGMNTEAFFGQGTRLTVV.

This clonotype was counted many times. The rearrangement links TRBV20-1 to TRBJ2-7; maybe TRBD1 (5 bases). Germline assignment: CDR1 DFQATT and CDR2 SNEGSKA (reference sequence). There are 14 residues in the CDR3. The V end lost 0 bases, the J end lost 2 bases, and 11 bases lay between the germline ends. In DNA, the CDR3 is TGCAGTGCTAGAGAGGACACCAAGACCTACGAGCAGTACTTC. Translating it yields CSAREDTKTYEQYF.

In this sample, this clonotype turned up many times. The chain uses TRBV28 and TRBJ1-2, with 9 bases lining up with TRBD1. The CDR3 has 17 amino acids. With 6 bases clipped from V and 4 bases from J, the junction kept 15 bases outside the gene matches. The germline CDR1 and CDR2 sequences are MDHEN and SYDVKM. The CDR3 loop reads CASRPGQGTLRGYGYTF. The CDR3 DNA is TGTGCCAGCAGGCCCGGACAGGGGACCCTTCGGGGCTATGGCTACACCTTC.

At least ten counts were recorded for this clonotype. The rearrangement uses TRBV6-2 or TRBV6-3 and TRBJ1-6, with D perhaps matching TRBD1 (5 bases). The CDR3 runs to 16 residues. Between the trimmed V and J ends, which lost 3 bases and 6 bases, there was a span of 15 bases. Germline V CDR1 and CDR2: MNHEY, SVGEGT. The CDR3 sequence: CASSYPMGEPNSPLHF. CDR3 nucleotide sequence: TGTGCCAGCAGTTATCCGATGGGGGAACCTAATTCACCCCTCCACTTT.

Ten or more counts support this clonotype. The chain recombines TRBV29-1 with TRBJ2-7, with 8 bases fitting TRBD1. The CDR3 contains 15 residues. Germline V gene sequence: CDR1 SQVTM, CDR2 ANQGSEA. V gave up 6 bases and J gave up 3 bases; unmatched junction bases: 13. The CDR3 spells CSVTGVSSPDYEQYF. CDR3 DNA sequence: TGCAGCGTGACAGGGGTCTCTTCCCCCGACTACGAGCAGTACTTC.

To note about this clonotype: A read error is possible here, since a much larger clone lies one base away. The rearrangement joins TRBV11-2 to TRBJ2-1, with a tentative D call TRBD2 (6 bases). Germline V CDR1 and CDR2: SGHAT, FQNNGV. The CDR3 is 15 residues long. The V end was cut by 4 bases, the J end by 11 bases, with 21 bases between. The chain's CDR3 is CASSSGGLLLNQQFF. As DNA, the CDR3 is TGTGCCAGCAGCTCCGGAGGACTACTATTGAATCAGCAGTTCTTC.

There are many counts of this clonotype. This sequence joins TRBV12-3 or TRBV12-4 and TRBJ1-5; D is possibly TRBD1 (5 bases). The CDR3 covers 16 residues. V dropped 2 bases and J dropped 2 bases, with 13 bases sitting between them. The CDR3 nucleotides read TGTGCCAGCAGTTTATTCACCGGGGGTGGCAATCAGCCCCAGCATTTT. This translates into CASSLFTGGGNQPQHF.

This clonotype appeared once. This chain connects TRBV15 to TRBJ1-1; 8 bases are shared with TRBD1. J gave up 8 bases and V 6 bases, and 5 bases lay outside the gene matches. This CDR3 contains 12 residues. The V gene's germline CDR1 is LNHNV and CDR2 YYDKDF (reference sequence). In DNA, the CDR3 is TGTGCCACCAGAAGACAGGGGACCGAAGCTTTCTTT. Translation: CATRRQGTEAFF.

This clonotype has at least ten counts. The chain joins TRBV20-1 to TRBJ2-5, with TRBD2 matching over 10 bases. V was clipped by 6 bases and J by 7 bases; unmatched bases: 11. Germline V lookup: CDR1 DFQATT, CDR2 SNEGSKA (reference sequence). This CDR3 has 14 amino acids. CDR3 DNA sequence: TGCAGTGCCGAGCTACTAGCGGGACTGTGGACCCAGTACTTC. It specifies CSAELLAGLWTQYF.

This clonotype appeared a few times. This chain links TRBV5-1 with TRBJ1-5; a possible D gene is TRBD1 (6 bases). The CDR3 is 15 residues long. Germline V gene data show CDR1 as SGHRS and CDR2 as YFSETQ. Trimming removed 4 bases from V and 3 bases from J, with 14 bases in between. The CDR3 here is CASSLQGQANQPQHF. In DNA, the CDR3 is TGCGCCAGCAGCCTCCAGGGGCAGGCCAATCAGCCCCAGCATTTT.

This clonotype appeared many times. This chain links TRBV3-1 with TRBJ2-7; 13 bases match TRBD2. CDR3 length: 15 amino acids. Trimming at V came to 5 bases and at J to 6 bases, leaving 7 bases not matched to a gene. Germline V gives CDR1 LGHDT, CDR2 YNNKEL (reference sequence). The CDR3 coding sequence is TGTGCCAGCAGCACCGGACTAGCGGGAGTATCCGAGCAGTACTTC. Protein: CASSTGLAGVSEQYF.

In its sample, this clonotype was seen many times. The rearrangement joins TRBV3-1 to TRBJ2-5; D may be TRBD1 (6 bases). The germline V gene encodes CDR1 LGHDT and CDR2 YNNKEL (reference sequence). This CDR3 contains 14 residues. V lost 2 bases to trimming and J lost 3 bases, with 10 bases between them. CDR3 nucleotides: TGTGCCAGCAGCCAAAGGGACAACGAAGAGACCCAGTACTTC. Translated, it gives CASSQRDNEETQYF.

The genes are TRBV29-1 and TRBJ2-5; D not resolved. The germline V gene encodes CDR1 SQVTM and CDR2 ANQGSEA. This CDR3 is 11 amino acids long. Trimming removed 6 bases at V and 2 bases at J, with 7 bases between. CDR3 sequence: CSVLPQETQYF. Here the CDR3 DNA reads TGCAGCGTATTACCACAAGAGACCCAGTACTTC.

CDR3 coding DNA: TGTGCCAGCAGCTCCACGGGGGGAGTGGTGGGAAACACCATATATTTT. It is translated as CASSSTGGVVGNTIYF. This chain joins TRBV7-3 and TRBJ1-3; tentatively, D is TRBD1 (5 bases). The germline V gene has CDR1 SGHTA and CDR2 FQGTGA. The CDR3 loop spans 16 amino acids. V was trimmed by 4 bases and J by 4 bases, leaving 17 bases between them.

Written as DNA, the CDR3 is TGTGCCAGCAGCCAAGAAGCGAGACAGGCCTACGAGCAGTACTTC. Protein product: CASSQEARQAYEQYF. The chain is built from TRBV4-2 and TRBJ2-7, with D perhaps matching TRBD1 (6 bases). Between the trimmed V and J ends, which lost 0 bases and 2 bases, there was a span of 11 bases. The CDR3 runs 15 residues. Germline values: CDR1 LGHNA, CDR2 YNFKEQ.

The gene calls are TRBV6-1 and TRBJ1-4, with D perhaps matching TRBD1 (6 bases). CDR3 size: 13 residues. The V gene's germline CDR1 is MNHNS and CDR2 SASEGT. Trimming removed 8 bases from V and 7 bases from J, with 14 bases in between. The CDR3 DNA follows: TGTGCCAGCCTTCCGACAGGCGCTGAAAAACTGTTTTTT. Its translation: CASLPTGAEKLFF.

The V call is TRBV20-1, the J call TRBJ2-1; 8 nucleotides match TRBD1. This CDR3 comprises 14 residues. Trimming removed 6 bases from V and 1 base from J; junction bases left unmatched: 5. Germline CDR1 DFQATT, CDR2 SNEGSKA (reference sequence). CDR3 sequence: CSALQGASYNEQFF. In nucleotides, the CDR3 is TGCAGTGCCCTTCAGGGGGCATCCTACAATGAGCAGTTCTTC.

The chain carries TRBV6-1 and TRBJ2-4; D is unclear. The germline gives CDR1 MNHNS, CDR2 SASEGT. CDR3 size: 14 residues. V gave up 6 bases and J gave up 8 bases, with 17 bases separating them. The CDR3 reads CASSPSGFTDIQYF. The CDR3 nucleotides read TGTGCCAGCAGCCCCTCCGGGTTCACGGACATTCAGTACTTC.

This clonotype was picked up many times. V is TRBV5-1 and J is TRBJ2-3; 9 bases align to TRBD2. The CDR3 sequence is 14 residues long. V lost 5 bases and J lost 6; bases outside the gene matches: 7. The germline CDR1 and CDR2 sequences are SGHRS and YFSETQ. CDR3 nucleotide sequence: TGCGCCAGCAGGACTAGCGGAAAAGGGGATACGCAGTATTTT. As protein: CASRTSGKGDTQYF.

At least ten counts were recorded for this clonotype. This chain links TRBV7-2 with TRBJ2-1, with 9 nucleotides matching TRBD2. CDR3 size: 15 residues. V trimming: 6 bases; J trimming: 7 bases; junction bases outside the gene matches: 10. CDR1 is SGHTA and CDR2 is FQGNSA in the germline V gene. The CDR3 loop is CASSPSGKGLNEQFF. Written as DNA, the CDR3 is TGTGCCAGCAGTCCTAGCGGGAAGGGGTTGAATGAGCAGTTCTTC.

This clonotype was seen ten or more times. The chain recombines TRBV11-2 with TRBJ1-2, with TRBD1 as a possible D gene (5 bases). CDR1 is SGHAT and CDR2 is FQNNGV in the germline V gene. Trimming pared 0 bases from V and 7 bases from J, leaving 15 bases between. The CDR3 spans 15 residues. The CDR3 region has the DNA TGTGCCAGCAGCTTAGATCGGATGGGGGTCCCTGGCTACACCTTC. Its translation is CASSLDRMGVPGYTF.

This clonotype has ten or more counts. The genes are TRBV7-8 and TRBJ1-2, with TRBD1 matching 7 bases. V shed 8 bases, J shed 4 bases, and the junction held 10 bases outside the gene matches. The length of the CDR3 is 14 residues. Germline V CDR1 and CDR2: SGHVS, FQNEAQ. CDR3 loop: CASASREGAYGYTF. The CDR3 DNA reads TGTGCCAGCGCCTCACGGGAGGGGGCCTATGGCTACACCTTC.

The sample holds a few counts of this clonotype. The chain links TRBV6-1 to TRBJ2-3; 7 positions match TRBD2. The CDR3 has 15 amino acids. Germline trimming cut 6 bases from V and 4 bases from J; bases unmatched to any gene: 10. Germline-derived CDR1 and CDR2 are MNHNS and SASEGT. CDR3 DNA: TGTGCCAGCAGCCCCAACAGCGGGGTCCCAGATACGCAGTATTTT. It is translated as CASSPNSGVPDTQYF.

This clonotype was recorded at least ten times. The chain couples TRBV15 to TRBJ2-1; 11 nucleotides match TRBD2. V gave up 0 bases and J gave up 5 bases; unmatched junction bases: 3. There are 16 residues in the CDR3. Germline V gives CDR1 LNHNV, CDR2 YYDKDF (reference sequence). The CDR3 nucleotides are TGTGCCACCAGCAGAGATAGACTAGCGGGAAACAATGAGCAGTTCTTC. Its protein product is CATSRDRLAGNNEQFF.

This clonotype was recorded once. A much larger clone lies a single base off, so this may be a read error. J is TRBJ1-2 and V is TRBV7-8; TRBD1 is a possible D gene (6 bases). Per germline, CDR1 SGHVS and CDR2 FQNEAQ. CDR3 length equals 16 residues. The CDR3 bases are TGCGCCAGCAGCCATAGACAGGTGATAACGCCTTATGGCTACACCTTC. Its translation: CASSHRQVITPYGYTF.

This clonotype was observed once. The V call is TRBV3-1, the J call TRBJ2-7; D is possibly TRBD1 or TRBD2 (5 bases each). CDR1 and CDR2 from the germline V gene are LGHDT and YNNKEL (reference sequence). Trimming took 6 bases from V and 2 from J, leaving 20 bases between them. The CDR3 is made up of 16 amino acids. CDR3 protein: CASSYATGTGTYEQYF. For the CDR3, the DNA is TGTGCCAGCAGTTACGCGACCGGGACGGGGACCTACGAGCAGTACTTC.

This clonotype was observed many times. J is TRBJ1-2 and V is TRBV6-1; 7 nucleotides match TRBD1. The CDR3 consists of 14 residues. In germline, CDR1 is MNHNS, CDR2 SASEGT. The ends lost 5 bases at V and 7 bases at J; junction bases unmatched: 10. CDR3 DNA sequence: TGTGCCAGCAGTTCCTTCAGACAGGGAGGTGGCTACACCTTC. This codes for CASSSFRQGGGYTF.

This clonotype was recorded many times. The chain carries TRBV5-1 and TRBJ1-1, with D uncertain. The V gene lost 1 base and the J gene lost 1 base, with 5 bases spanning the gap. The CDR3 has 13 residues. CDR1 SGHRS and CDR2 YFSETQ come from the germline V gene. CDR3 residues: CASSLRRNTEAFF. The CDR3 DNA follows: TGCGCCAGCAGCTTGAGGAGGAACACTGAAGCTTTCTTT. The full variable domain, in which reference TRBV5-1 and TRBJ1-1 provide the parts outside the CDR3, is KAGVTQTPRYLIKTRGQQVTLSCSPISGHRSVSWYQQTPGQGLQFLFEYFSETQRNKGNFPGRFSGRQFSNSRSEMNVSTLELGDSALYLCASSLRRNTEAFFGQGTRLTVV.

This clonotype was detected many times. The chain couples TRBV20-1 to TRBJ2-3, with 7 bases lining up with TRBD2. Germline V gene data show CDR1 as DFQATT and CDR2 as SNEGSKA (reference sequence). The trim removed 0 bases at V and 0 bases at J, leaving 12 bases unmatched. The CDR3 extends over 18 amino acids. This CDR3 is CSARDWSTQAGSTDTQYF. In DNA, the CDR3 is TGCAGTGCTAGAGATTGGTCCACCCAAGCGGGAAGCACAGATACGCAGTATTTT.